One sample yielded the 20 T cell receptor beta chains listed below, sequenced in a study of blood T cell repertoires in COVID-19 (TCRdb year 2020). The method behind the library was the immunoSEQ multiplex PCR assay. Held by TCRdb, this immuneACCESS table contains in-frame sequences only and omits some clones. Under half of the omission traces to an unresolved V gene where checked; the cause of the rest is unknown. The sample table lists 80,000 to 95,000 clones, 90% to 95% of them with a count of one. Of the sample, around 2% falls within the top ten clones. The material sequenced was peripheral blood. These receptors came from a human donor with active COVID-19. The donor label of this sample is uncertain.

The rearrangement joins TRBV3-1 (or the pseudogene TRBV3-2) to TRBJ2-1; 16 nucleotides match TRBD2. Per the germline V gene, CDR1 is LGHDT and CDR2 is YNNKEL (reference sequence). CDR3 size: 15 residues. The V gene end was trimmed by 8 bases and the J gene end by 15 bases; junction bases not matched to a gene: 13. The CDR3 here is CASSDFPGLAGGPFF. In nucleotides, the CDR3 is TGTGCCAGCTCGGACTTTCCGGGACTAGCGGGGGGGCCGTTCTTC.

In this sample, this clone turned up once. The chain joins TRBV2 to TRBJ2-2; 7 positions agree with TRBD1. CDR3 length: 16 amino acids. The junction had 12 bases not matched to a gene; V was cut back by 10 bases and J by 1 base. CDR1 and CDR2 (germline): SNHLY, FYNNEI. The CDR3 spells CATHGEGGLNTGELFF. For the CDR3, the DNA is TGTGCCACGCATGGAGAAGGGGGCCTGAACACCGGGGAGCTGTTTTTT.

The chain carries TRBV7-6 and TRBJ2-7; 14 bases agree with TRBD2. CDR1 is SGHVS, CDR2 FNYEAQ, per germline. J was trimmed by 3 bases and V by 0 bases; bases with no gene match: 13. The CDR3 contains 20 residues. The CDR3 DNA is TGTGCCAGCAGCTTAGCGCTGGGGGGGACTAGCGGGGGATCATACTACGAGCAGTACTTC. Amino acid sequence: CASSLALGGTSGGSYYEQYF.

The chain carries TRBV19 and TRBJ1-2, with 7 bases that match TRBD1. Germline V CDR1 and CDR2: LNHDA, SQIVND (reference sequence). The CDR3 length is 12 residues. With V trimmed by 6 bases and J by 3 bases, 1 base remained unmatched. The CDR3 protein is CASSTGDYGYTF. CDR3 DNA: TGTGCCAGTAGCACAGGGGACTATGGCTACACCTTC.

This chain uses TRBV25-1 with TRBJ1-6; a weak D match, TRBD1 (6 bases). Deletions cut 3 bases from V and 9 bases from J, with 15 bases between. The CDR3 has 15 residues. Per germline, CDR1 MGHDK and CDR2 SYGVNS. This CDR3 reads CASSEGMGRGSPLHF. As DNA, the CDR3 is TGTGCCAGCAGTGAGGGTATGGGCAGGGGTTCACCCCTCCACTTT.

V usage is TRBV12-3 or TRBV12-4 and J usage is TRBJ1-3, with D possibly being TRBD1 (5 bases). Between the trimmed V and J ends, which lost 1 base and 4 bases, there was a span of 5 bases. The CDR3 sequence is 13 residues long. The chain's CDR3 is CASSLGQGNTIYF. The CDR3 nucleotides are TGTGCCAGCAGTTTAGGACAGGGAAACACCATATATTTT.

This chain connects TRBV5-1 to TRBJ1-4; unclear D gene. V was trimmed by 1 base and J by 6 bases, leaving 22 bases between them. The CDR3 sequence is 18 residues long. In germline, CDR1 is SGHRS, CDR2 YFSETQ. In nucleotides, the CDR3 is TGCGCCAGCAGCTTGACCAGCAGCTCCTTCCGCGGGTATGAAAAACTGTTTTTT. This translates into CASSLTSSSFRGYEKLFF.

This chain joins TRBV7-2 and TRBJ2-3, with D tentatively TRBD2 (5 bases). The V gene lost 3 bases and the J gene lost 0 bases, with 10 bases spanning the gap. From germline, CDR1 is SGHTA and CDR2 FQGNSA. CDR3 length: 15 amino acids. The CDR3 region has the DNA TGTGCCAGCAGCTTCGCCGGCGGGAGCACAGATACGCAGTATTTT. Translation: CASSFAGGSTDTQYF.

The rearrangement links TRBV5-1 to TRBJ1-4, with D uncertain. CDR3 length: 14 residues. Trimming removed 2 bases at V and 6 bases at J, with 11 bases between. Germline V gene lookup returns CDR1 SGHRS and CDR2 YFSETQ. The CDR3 spells CASSFGWSDEKLFF. Written as DNA, the CDR3 is TGCGCCAGCAGCTTCGGATGGAGCGATGAAAAACTGTTTTTT. Full variable domain (rest looked up from reference TRBV5-1 and TRBJ1-4): KAGVTQTPRYLIKTRGQQVTLSCSPISGHRSVSWYQQTPGQGLQFLFEYFSETQRNKGNFPGRFSGRQFSNSRSEMNVSTLELGDSALYLCASSFGWSDEKLFFGSGTQLSVL.

The V gene is TRBV2, the J gene TRBJ1-1; D remains unclear. The CDR3 has 12 residues. V lost 5 bases and J 4 bases, leaving 8 bases between the germline ends. CDR1 and CDR2 (germline): SNHLY, FYNNEI. CDR3 loop: CASSPAGTEAFF. Here the CDR3 DNA reads TGTGCCAGCAGTCCCGCCGGCACTGAAGCTTTCTTT.

This clone was observed a few times. The rearrangement links TRBV28 to TRBJ1-5; tentative D call: TRBD1 (6 bases). Germline assignment: CDR1 MDHEN and CDR2 SYDVKM. The CDR3 is 15 residues long. Trimming pared 5 bases from V and 7 bases from J, leaving 18 bases between. The CDR3 sequence: CASSRLQGNWQPQHF. In DNA form, the CDR3 reads TGTGCCAGCAGTAGACTCCAGGGGAATTGGCAGCCCCAGCATTTT.

The CDR3 loop is CASSPSPDSYNSPLHF. CDR3 in DNA: TGTGCCAGCTCCCCCTCTCCAGACTCCTATAATTCACCCCTCCACTTT. The genes are TRBV18 and TRBJ1-6; D uncertain. The V and J ends lost 6 bases and 0 bases respectively, with 12 bases between them. Germline CDR1 KGHSH, CDR2 LQKENI. The CDR3 is made up of 16 amino acids.

The chain couples TRBV6-4 to TRBJ1-2, with 9 bases matching TRBD1. Germline CDR1 is MRHNA and CDR2 is SNTAGT. The CDR3 covers 12 residues. V was pared by 6 bases and J by 7 bases, with 3 bases of the junction left unmatched. As DNA, the CDR3 is TGTGCCAGCAGGAAGACAGGGGGTGGCTACACCTTC. This encodes CASRKTGGGYTF.

The V and J genes are TRBV7-2 and TRBJ1-5, with D perhaps TRBD1 (5 bases). There are 15 residues in the CDR3. V was clipped by 1 base and J by 4 bases, with 11 bases between them. Germline CDR1 SGHTA, CDR2 FQGNSA. CDR3 residues: CASSLVRTLNQPQHF. The CDR3 DNA follows: TGTGCCAGCAGCTTAGTAAGGACACTGAATCAGCCCCAGCATTTT.

The gene calls are TRBV4-1 and TRBJ2-7; D is uncertain. Germline CDR1 is MGHRA and CDR2 is YSYEKL. V was cut by 1 base and J by 2 bases, with 12 bases left in between. The CDR3 consists of 15 residues. CDR3 in amino acids: CASSQGGGETYEQYF. The CDR3 DNA is TGCGCCAGCAGCCAAGGTGGCGGTGAGACCTACGAGCAGTACTTC.

The chain is built from TRBV5-1 and TRBJ2-7; TRBD1 aligns across 7 bases. The germline CDR1 and CDR2 sequences are SGHRS and YFSETQ. This CDR3 has 14 residues. V lost 1 base, J lost 4 bases, and 5 bases stayed unmatched. The CDR3 region is CASSLRDSLYEQYF. The CDR3 DNA reads TGCGCCAGCAGCTTGAGGGACAGTCTATACGAGCAGTACTTC.

The V gene is TRBV7-2, the J gene TRBJ2-7; 11 positions match TRBD2. V lost 0 bases, J lost 2 bases, and 9 bases stayed unmatched. There are 18 residues in the CDR3. Germline V gene lookup returns CDR1 SGHTA and CDR2 FQGNSA. DNA for the CDR3: TGTGCCAGCAGCTTAGCGGCTAGCGGGGGGAGCCGTACCTACGAGCAGTACTTC. Translation: CASSLAASGGSRTYEQYF.

This chain joins TRBV19 and TRBJ1-1; 7 positions agree with TRBD1. Germline V gene data show CDR1 as LNHDA and CDR2 as SQIVND (reference sequence). Losses at the gene ends were 3 bases for V and 0 bases for J; bases not matched to a gene: 7. This CDR3 comprises 16 residues. The CDR3 region is CASSIEQGLLNTEAFF. Here the CDR3 DNA reads TGTGCCAGTAGTATTGAACAGGGGCTATTGAACACTGAAGCTTTCTTT.

The chain couples TRBV5-1 to TRBJ1-1; D is possibly TRBD1 (6 bases). There are 13 residues in the CDR3. Trimming left V 3 bases short and J 5 bases short, with 11 bases between. CDR1 is SGHRS and CDR2 is YFSETQ in the germline V gene. The CDR3 spells CASSYDRWTEAFF. CDR3 nucleotides: TGCGCCAGCAGCTATGACAGGTGGACTGAAGCTTTCTTT.

J is TRBJ1-5 and V is TRBV19; 10 bases align to TRBD1. This CDR3 is 17 amino acids long. Losses at the gene ends were 3 bases for V and 2 bases for J; bases not matched to a gene: 7. The germline CDR1 and CDR2 sequences are LNHDA and SQIVND (reference sequence). This CDR3 is CASSMGQGIGGNQPQHF. The CDR3, as DNA: TGTGCCAGTAGTATGGGACAGGGGATTGGAGGCAATCAGCCCCAGCATTTT.